This T cell receptor beta chain was retrieved from a study of blood T cell repertoires in COVID-19. Study summary: Collection of acute and convalescent COVID-19 samples took place in the United States, Italy and Spain.

CDR1 is SNHLY, CDR2 FYNNEI, per germline. The CDR3 spans 14 residues. V lost 5 bases and J lost 0, with 8 bases in between. Original processing methods: Amplified reference gene primers provided the basis for estimating nucleated cell counts. This table comes from immunoSEQ multiplex PCR, and its TCRdb copy is limited to in-frame clones, with some not included. V, J and clone size reflect that table, while D and trimming were determined from the DNA. The sample gives approximately 150,000 clones, about 89% of which show up once; about 10% is in the top ten. This clone has just one count. The recovered donors of Cohort 3 showed two negative PCRs, clearance, or symptom resolution.

Sequencing was done on a sample of PBMCs or T cells enriched from blood (not recorded which). The clonotype was recovered from a man in his 60s who had recovered from COVID-19. This chain joins TRBV2 and TRBJ1-5; D remains unclear. The CDR3 bases are TGTGCCAGCAGTCAGGAATATAGCAATCAGCCCCAGCATTTT. Translating gives CASSQEYSNQPQHF.